This entry concerns a single TCR beta chain. Method: immunoSEQ multiplex PCR; TCRdb's copy keeps in-frame clones and lacks some. This table has around 250,000 clones, about 82% appearing once. The data were obtained in a study of blood T cell repertoires in COVID-19. V shed 0 bases, J shed 7 bases, and the junction held 8 bases outside the gene matches. This CDR3 is 16 amino acids long. The germline gives CDR1 SGHRS, CDR2 YFSETQ. Sequenced input: peripheral blood. The chain couples TRBV5-1 to TRBJ2-4, with 9 nucleotides matching TRBD2. The TCR sequence derives from a man in his forties or fifties with active or convalescent COVID-19. CDR3 protein: CASSLGAGGLGNIQYF. As DNA, the CDR3 is TGCGCCAGCAGCTTGGGAGCGGGGGGCTTAGGGAACATTCAGTACTTC.